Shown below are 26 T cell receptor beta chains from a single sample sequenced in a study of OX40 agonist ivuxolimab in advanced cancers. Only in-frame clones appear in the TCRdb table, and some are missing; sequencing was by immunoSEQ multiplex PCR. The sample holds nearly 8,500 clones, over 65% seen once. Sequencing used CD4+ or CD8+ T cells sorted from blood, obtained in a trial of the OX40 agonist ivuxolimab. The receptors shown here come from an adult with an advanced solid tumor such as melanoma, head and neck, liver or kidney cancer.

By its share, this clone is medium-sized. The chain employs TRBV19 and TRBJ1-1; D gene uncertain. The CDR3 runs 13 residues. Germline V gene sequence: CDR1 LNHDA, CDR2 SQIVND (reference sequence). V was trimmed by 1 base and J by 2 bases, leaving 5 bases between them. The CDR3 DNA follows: TGTGCCAGTAGTATAGTTGCCAACACTGAAGCTTTCTTT. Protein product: CASSIVANTEAFF.

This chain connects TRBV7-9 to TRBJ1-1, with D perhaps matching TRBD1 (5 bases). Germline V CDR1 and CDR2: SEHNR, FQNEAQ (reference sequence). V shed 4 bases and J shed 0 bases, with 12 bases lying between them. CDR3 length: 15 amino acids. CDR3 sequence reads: CASSSSWGVNTEAFF. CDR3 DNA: TGTGCCAGCAGCTCCTCTTGGGGGGTGAACACTGAAGCTTTCTTT.

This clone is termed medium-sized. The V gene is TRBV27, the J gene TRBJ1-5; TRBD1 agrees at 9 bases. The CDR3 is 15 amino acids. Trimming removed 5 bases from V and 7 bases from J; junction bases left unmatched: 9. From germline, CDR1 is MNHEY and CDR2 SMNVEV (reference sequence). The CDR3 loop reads CASSPPGQGDQPQHF. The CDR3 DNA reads TGTGCCAGCAGTCCTCCGGGACAGGGTGACCAGCCCCAGCATTTT.

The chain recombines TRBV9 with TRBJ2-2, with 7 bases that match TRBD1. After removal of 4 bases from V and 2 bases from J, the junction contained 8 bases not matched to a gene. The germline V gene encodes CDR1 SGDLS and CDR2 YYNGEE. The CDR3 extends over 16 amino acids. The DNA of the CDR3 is TGTGCCAGCAGCCCCCAGACAGGGACCAACACCGGGGAGCTGTTTTTT. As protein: CASSPQTGTNTGELFF.

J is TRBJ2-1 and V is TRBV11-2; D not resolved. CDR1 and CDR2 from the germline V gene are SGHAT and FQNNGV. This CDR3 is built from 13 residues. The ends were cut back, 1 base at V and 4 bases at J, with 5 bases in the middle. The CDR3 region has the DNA TGTGCCAGCAGCTTAGGGCTGTACAATGAGCAGTTCTTC. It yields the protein CASSLGLYNEQFF.

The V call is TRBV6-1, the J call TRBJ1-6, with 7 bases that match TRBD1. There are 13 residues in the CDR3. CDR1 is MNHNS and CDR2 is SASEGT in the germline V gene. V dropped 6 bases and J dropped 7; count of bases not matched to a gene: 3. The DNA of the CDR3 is TGTGCCAGCAGCACAGGGGAGAATTCACCCCTCCACTTT. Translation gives CASSTGENSPLHF.

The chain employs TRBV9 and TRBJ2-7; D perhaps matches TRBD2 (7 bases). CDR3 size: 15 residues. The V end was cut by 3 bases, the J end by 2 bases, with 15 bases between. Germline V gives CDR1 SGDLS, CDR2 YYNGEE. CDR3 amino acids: CASSGGGGGTYEQYF. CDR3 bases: TGTGCCAGCAGCGGAGGAGGCGGGGGCACCTACGAGCAGTACTTC.

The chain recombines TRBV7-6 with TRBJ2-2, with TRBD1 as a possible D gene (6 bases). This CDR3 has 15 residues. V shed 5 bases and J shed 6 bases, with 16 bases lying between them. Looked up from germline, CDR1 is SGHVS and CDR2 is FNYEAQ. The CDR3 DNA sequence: TGTGCCAGCAGCCCATCCGGACAGACGGCCGGGGAGCTGTTTTTT. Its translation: CASSPSGQTAGELFF.

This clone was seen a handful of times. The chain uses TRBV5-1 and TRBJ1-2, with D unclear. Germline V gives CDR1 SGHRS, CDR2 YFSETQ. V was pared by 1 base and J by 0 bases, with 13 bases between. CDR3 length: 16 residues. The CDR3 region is CASSLISGASNYGYTF. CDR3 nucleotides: TGCGCCAGCAGCTTGATCTCAGGAGCTTCTAACTATGGCTACACCTTC.

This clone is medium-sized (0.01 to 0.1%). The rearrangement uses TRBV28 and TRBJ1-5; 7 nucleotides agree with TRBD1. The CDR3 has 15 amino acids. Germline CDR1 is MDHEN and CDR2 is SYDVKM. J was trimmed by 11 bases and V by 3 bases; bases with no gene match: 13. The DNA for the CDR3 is TGTGCCAGCAGTTTGGAAACAGGGGCGGAATGGTCCCAGCATTTT. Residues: CASSLETGAEWSQHF.

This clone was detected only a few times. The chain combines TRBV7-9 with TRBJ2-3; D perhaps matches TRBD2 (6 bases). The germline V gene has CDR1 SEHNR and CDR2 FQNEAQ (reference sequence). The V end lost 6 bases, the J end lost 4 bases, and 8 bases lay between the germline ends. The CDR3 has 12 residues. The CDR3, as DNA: TGTGCCAGCAGGATAGCGGCAGATACGCAGTATTTT. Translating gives CASRIAADTQYF.

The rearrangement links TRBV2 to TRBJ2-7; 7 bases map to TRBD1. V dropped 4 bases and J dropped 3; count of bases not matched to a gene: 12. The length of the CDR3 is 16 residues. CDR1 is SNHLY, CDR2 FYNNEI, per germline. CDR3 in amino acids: CASSVSLDRSVYEQYF. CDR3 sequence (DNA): TGTGCCAGCAGTGTCTCCTTGGACAGGTCGGTCTACGAGCAGTACTTC.

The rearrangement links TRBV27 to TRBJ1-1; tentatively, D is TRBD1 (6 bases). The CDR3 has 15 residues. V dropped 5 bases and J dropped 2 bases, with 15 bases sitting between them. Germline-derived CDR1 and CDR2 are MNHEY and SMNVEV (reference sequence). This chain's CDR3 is CASSETGTPNTEAFF. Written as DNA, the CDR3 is TGTGCCAGCAGTGAAACCGGGACACCTAACACTGAAGCTTTCTTT.

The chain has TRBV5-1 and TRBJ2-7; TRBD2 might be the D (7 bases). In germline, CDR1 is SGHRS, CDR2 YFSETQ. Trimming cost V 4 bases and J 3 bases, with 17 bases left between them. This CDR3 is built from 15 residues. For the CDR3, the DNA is TGCGCCAGCAGCCCTGTCGGGGGGCGTCGCTACGAGCAGTACTTC. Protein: CASSPVGGRRYEQYF. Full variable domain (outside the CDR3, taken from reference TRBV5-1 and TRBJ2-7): KAGVTQTPRYLIKTRGQQVTLSCSPISGHRSVSWYQQTPGQGLQFLFEYFSETQRNKGNFPGRFSGRQFSNSRSEMNVSTLELGDSALYLCASSPVGGRRYEQYFGPGTRLTVT.

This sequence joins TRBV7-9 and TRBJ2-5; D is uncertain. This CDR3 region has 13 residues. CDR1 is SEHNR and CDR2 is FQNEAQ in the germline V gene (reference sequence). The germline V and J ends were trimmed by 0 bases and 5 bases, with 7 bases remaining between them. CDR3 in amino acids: CASSLAGMETQYF. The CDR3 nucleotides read TGTGCCAGCAGCTTAGCTGGAATGGAGACCCAGTACTTC.

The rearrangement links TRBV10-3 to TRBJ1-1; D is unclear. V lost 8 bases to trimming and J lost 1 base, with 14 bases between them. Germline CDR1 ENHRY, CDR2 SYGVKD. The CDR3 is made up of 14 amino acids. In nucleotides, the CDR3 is TGTGCCATCCTCGAGGAGGGCGGGAACACTGAAGCTTTCTTT. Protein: CAILEEGGNTEAFF.

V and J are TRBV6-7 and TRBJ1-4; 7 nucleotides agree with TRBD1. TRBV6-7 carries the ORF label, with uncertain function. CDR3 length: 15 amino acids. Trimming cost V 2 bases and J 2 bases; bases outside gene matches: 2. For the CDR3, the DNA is TGTGCCAGCAGTTACGGGACAGTCACTAATGAAAAACTGTTTTTT. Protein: CASSYGTVTNEKLFF.

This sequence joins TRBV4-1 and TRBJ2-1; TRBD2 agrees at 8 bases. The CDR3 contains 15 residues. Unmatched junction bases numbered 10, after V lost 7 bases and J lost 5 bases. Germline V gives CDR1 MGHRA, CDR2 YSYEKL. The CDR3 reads CASTLRGLENNEQFF. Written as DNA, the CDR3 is TGCGCCAGCACCCTCCGGGGACTAGAGAACAATGAGCAGTTCTTC.

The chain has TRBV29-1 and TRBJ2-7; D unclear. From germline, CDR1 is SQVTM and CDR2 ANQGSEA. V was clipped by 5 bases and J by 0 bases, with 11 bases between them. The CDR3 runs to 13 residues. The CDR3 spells CSVHTYSSYEQYF. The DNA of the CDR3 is TGCAGCGTTCACACCTACAGCTCCTACGAGCAGTACTTC.

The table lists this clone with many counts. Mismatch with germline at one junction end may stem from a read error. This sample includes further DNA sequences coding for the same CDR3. The CDR3 loop reads CASSPMRNTEAFF. DNA of the CDR3: TGCGCCAGCAGCCCCATGCGGAACACTGAAGCTTTCTTT. The J gene is TRBJ1-1, the V gene TRBV5-4; D gene uncertain. Germline CDR1 reads SGHNT; CDR2 reads YYREEE (reference sequence). The CDR3 has 13 amino acids.

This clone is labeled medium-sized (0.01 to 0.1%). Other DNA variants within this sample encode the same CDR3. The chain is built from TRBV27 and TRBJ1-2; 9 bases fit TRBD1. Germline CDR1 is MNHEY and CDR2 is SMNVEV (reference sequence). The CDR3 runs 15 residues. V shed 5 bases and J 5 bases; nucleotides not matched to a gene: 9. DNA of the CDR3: TGTGCCAGCAGTCCCCCGGGACAGGGATTTTATGGCTACACCTTC. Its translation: CASSPPGQGFYGYTF.

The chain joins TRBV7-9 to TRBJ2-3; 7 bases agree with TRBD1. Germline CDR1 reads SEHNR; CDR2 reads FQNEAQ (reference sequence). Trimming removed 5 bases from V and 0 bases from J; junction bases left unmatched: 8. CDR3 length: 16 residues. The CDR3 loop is CASSPRQGPSTDTQYF. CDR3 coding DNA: TGTGCCAGCAGCCCCAGACAGGGACCTAGCACAGATACGCAGTATTTT.

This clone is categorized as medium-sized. The CDR3 reads CASSMGPGNTIYF. The CDR3 DNA sequence: TGTGCCAGCAGTATGGGGCCTGGAAACACCATATATTTT. This chain joins TRBV7-9 and TRBJ1-3, with D perhaps matching TRBD1 (5 bases). The CDR3 is 13 amino acids. V was clipped by 6 bases and J by 2 bases, with 8 bases between them. The V gene's germline CDR1 is SEHNR and CDR2 FQNEAQ (reference sequence).

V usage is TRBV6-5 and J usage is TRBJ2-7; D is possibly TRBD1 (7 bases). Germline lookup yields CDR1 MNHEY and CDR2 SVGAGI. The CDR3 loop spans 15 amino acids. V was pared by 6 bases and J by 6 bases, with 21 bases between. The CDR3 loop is CASRGERNRGGEQYF. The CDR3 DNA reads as TGTGCCAGCAGGGGGGAGCGGAACAGGGGAGGCGAGCAGTACTTC.

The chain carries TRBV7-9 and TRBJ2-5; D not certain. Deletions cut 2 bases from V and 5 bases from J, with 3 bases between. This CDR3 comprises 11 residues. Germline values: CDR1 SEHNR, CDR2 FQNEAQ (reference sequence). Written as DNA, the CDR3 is TGTGCCAGCAGCTTACTGGAGACCCAGTACTTC. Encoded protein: CASSLLETQYF. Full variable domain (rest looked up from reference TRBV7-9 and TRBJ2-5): DTGVSQNPRHKITKRGQNVTFRCDPISEHNRLYWYRQTLGQGPEFLTYFQNEAQLEKSRLLSDRFSAERPKGSFSTLEIQRTEQGDSAMYLCASSLLETQYFGPGTRLLVL.

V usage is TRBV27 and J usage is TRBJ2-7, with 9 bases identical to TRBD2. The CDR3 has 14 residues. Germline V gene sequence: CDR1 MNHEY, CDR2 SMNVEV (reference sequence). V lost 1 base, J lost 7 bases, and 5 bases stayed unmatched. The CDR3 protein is CASSLYSGGWEQYF. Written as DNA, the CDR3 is TGTGCCAGCAGTTTATATAGCGGGGGTTGGGAGCAGTACTTC.